This T cell receptor beta chain is drawn from a study of T cell responses to AZD1222 COVID-19 vaccine. Clones were read by immunoSEQ multiplex PCR, and TCRdb kept only the in-frame ones, dropping some. This sample has around 83,000 clones, with 90% found just once. For this clone: As yet, its antigen is unknown.

General study findings and limits: Spike was spanned by vaccine-associated CD4 TCRs, which were dominant at 160-218 and 743-854.

The CDR3 has 15 residues. J lost 4 bases, V lost 4 bases, and 9 bases had no gene match. Germline CDR1 MDHEN, CDR2 SYDVKM. J is TRBJ1-2 and V is TRBV28, with 7 bases fitting TRBD1. This receptor was taken from an adult who received the AZD1222 COVID-19 vaccine. The sample consisted of peripheral blood, taken 28 days after the second AZD1222 dose. The CDR3 nucleotides are TGTGCCAGCAGTTGGACAGGAGCAGGAGGCTATGGCTACACCTTC. This translates into CASSWTGAGGYGYTF.